The clone carrying this T cell receptor (beta chain) was counted between two and nine times. The data were taken from a study of shared clonotypes between healthy human individuals. Germline V gives CDR1 LNHDA, CDR2 SQIVND (reference sequence). V gave up 2 bases and J gave up 2 bases, with 6 bases separating them. This CDR3 spans 13 amino acids. Deep-level assay runs were performed. TCRdb keeps only in-frame clones here, not all; method: immunoSEQ multiplex PCR. The sample lists approximately 510,000 clones; about four fifths were seen once. The chain couples TRBV19 to TRBJ1-2; D gene ambiguous. This receptor was obtained from a woman between 40 and 55 years old in good health. Some clones in this sample may be carry-over from other donors' samples. The sample comprised PBMCs. The chain's CDR3 is CASSISGNYGYTF. The CDR3 DNA follows: TGTGCCAGTAGTATATCCGGGAACTATGGCTACACCTTC.